This T cell receptor (beta chain) derives from a study of blood T cell repertoires in COVID-19. Turning to the study itself: The United States, Italy and Spain were the sources of the acute and convalescent COVID-19 samples. T cells, B-cell-depleted T cells, or PBMCs supplied cDNA or gDNA.

Enrolled during active infection, Seattle patients were then followed longitudinally. Germline V lookup: CDR1 SGHDT, CDR2 YYEEEE. Trimming stripped 0 bases from V and 1 base from J, with 10 bases between. CDR3 length: 15 amino acids. Only in-frame clones appear in the TCRdb table, and some are missing; sequencing was by immunoSEQ multiplex PCR. The profile shows fewer than 350,000 clones, approximately 87% of them singletons. The gene calls are TRBV5-6 and TRBJ1-1; D call uncertain. This sequence was found in a woman aged 25 to 39 with COVID-19, enrolled during active disease. The sample consisted of peripheral blood. As DNA, the CDR3 is TGTGCCAGCAGCTTGGTCGTTCGTAAGAACACTGAAGCTTTCTTT. This codes for CASSLVVRKNTEAFF.